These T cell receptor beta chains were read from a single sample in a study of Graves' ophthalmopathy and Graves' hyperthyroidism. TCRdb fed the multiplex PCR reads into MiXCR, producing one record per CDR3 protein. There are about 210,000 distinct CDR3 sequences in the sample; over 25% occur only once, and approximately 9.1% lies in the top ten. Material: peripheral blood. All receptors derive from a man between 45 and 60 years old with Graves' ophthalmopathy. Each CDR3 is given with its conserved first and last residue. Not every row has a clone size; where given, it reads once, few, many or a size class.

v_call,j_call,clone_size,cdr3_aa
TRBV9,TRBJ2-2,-,CASSARSIGSLANTGELFF
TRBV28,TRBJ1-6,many,CASSPWTGGVNSPLHF
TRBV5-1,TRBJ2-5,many,CASKRDTVIETQYF
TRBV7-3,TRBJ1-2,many,CASSRGSGYGYTF
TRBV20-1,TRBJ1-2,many,CSASGTVYGYTF
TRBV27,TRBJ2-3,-,CASAGGLGSTDTQYF
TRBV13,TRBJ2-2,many,CASSAGLAGTPGELFF
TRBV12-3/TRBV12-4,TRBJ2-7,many,CASSPPGYEQYF
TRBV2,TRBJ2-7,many,CASSSSSGFSMYEQYF
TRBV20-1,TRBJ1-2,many,CSAEGQGYGYTF
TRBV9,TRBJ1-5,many,CASSVPKGRSNQPQHF
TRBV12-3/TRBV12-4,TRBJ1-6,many,CASSALVTGSPLHF
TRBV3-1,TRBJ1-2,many,CASSLEGGRNGYTF
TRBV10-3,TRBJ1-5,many,CAISESSGNQPQHF
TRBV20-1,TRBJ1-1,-,CSARAGLGNTEAFF
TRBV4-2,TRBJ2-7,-,CASSQSPGQGVSF
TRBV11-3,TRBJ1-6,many,CASSLDFPNSPLHF
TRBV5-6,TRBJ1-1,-,CASSSPGTVNTEAFF
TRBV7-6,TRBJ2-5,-,CASSLVGPLQETQYF
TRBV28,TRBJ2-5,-,CASSIREDGTQYF
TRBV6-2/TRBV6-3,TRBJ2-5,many,CASSYSPGAETQYF
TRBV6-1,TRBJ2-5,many,CASSVNPGGLETQYF
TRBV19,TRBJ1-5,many,CASTTVGEGNQPQHF
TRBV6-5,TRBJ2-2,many,CASSWRGQVGELFF
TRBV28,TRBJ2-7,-,CATLGQTYEQYF
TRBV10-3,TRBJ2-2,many,CAISDYLAGDTGELFF
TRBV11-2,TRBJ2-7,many,CASSLDNYYEQYF
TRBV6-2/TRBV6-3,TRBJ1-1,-,CASSQIRVMNTEAFF